This TCR beta chain derives from a study of CD8+ T cells in alopecia areata. At the level of the study: Tofacitinib was taken orally by treated patients, and the dose was 5 to 10 mg twice daily. Study-wide results and limits: Lesional scalp exceeded normal scalp in clonality, especially in alopecia totalis/universalis.

With respect to this clone: Its antigen is undetermined.

RNA extraction was followed by reverse transcription into cDNA, which acted as the sequencing template. TCRdb keeps only in-frame clones here, not all; method: immunoSEQ multiplex PCR. The profile shows 180,000 or so clones, 67% of them singletons. PBMCs were stained for CD3, CD4 and CD8, and CD4+ and CD8+ T cells were sorted. CDR1 and CDR2 (germline): MGHRA, YSYEKL. The CDR3 has 19 residues. Trimming at V came to 3 bases and at J to 0 bases, leaving 14 bases not matched to a gene. The chain combines TRBV4-1 with TRBJ2-1; 7 nucleotides match TRBD1. The clonotype originates from a human donor with alopecia areata. This sample comprised CD8+ T cells sorted from blood, obtained at week 0. This chain's CDR3 is CASSHYYSPGQSSYNEQFF. DNA for the CDR3: TGCGCCAGCAGCCATTACTACTCCCCGGGACAGAGCTCCTACAATGAGCAGTTCTTC.